Sequencing of this TCR beta chain was carried out in a study of T-cell reconstitution after alpha-beta-depleted transplantation in children. V shed 1 base and J 0 bases; nucleotides not matched to a gene: 13. The CDR3 covers 19 residues. Germline values: CDR1 MNHEY, CDR2 SVGAGI. It was with unique molecular identifiers that the TCRbeta library was prepared. MiXCR, run by TCRdb on the PCR reads, gives a single entry per CDR3 protein. The sample yields some 490,000 distinct CDR3 sequences, around 13% seen once. This clonotype showed up many times. The TCR originated in a human donor who donated a stem cell graft to a child with combined immunodeficiency. The chain links TRBV6-5 to TRBJ2-3, with 7 bases lining up with TRBD1. The sample consisted of PBMCs from the stem cell graft donor, taken from the stem cell graft. Here the CDR3 reads CASSYLGDRSLTSTDTQYF. The CDR3 DNA sequence: TGTGCCAGCAGTTACTTAGGGGACAGATCCTTAACTAGCACAGATACGCAGTATTTT.